This T cell receptor beta chain derives from a study of T cells in Graves' hyperthyroidism and ophthalmopathy. Diagnoses were made from clinical symptoms, serum measures (thyroxine and TRAb), thyroid ultrasound and orbital computed tomography. This clonotype showed up just a few times. Amplification targeted TCR beta CDR3 regions from RNA transcripts. A first-round RT-PCR of the TCR CDR3 used the HTBI primer set. Via MiXCR, TCRdb re-called the multiplex PCR reads, giving one row per CDR3 protein. The sample shows about 340,000 distinct CDR3 sequences, 20% to 25% of them seen only once. The germline CDR1 and CDR2 sequences are PRHDT and FYEKMQ (reference sequence). This CDR3 region has 18 residues. V gave up 4 bases and J gave up 4 bases; unmatched junction bases: 14.

The sequence was obtained from a woman between 45 and 60 years old with Graves' hyperthyroidism. The chain has TRBV13 and TRBJ2-1, with 9 bases that match TRBD2. The source material was blood. The DNA for the CDR3 is TGTGCCAGCAGCTCGGGAACCGTAGGACTAGCGCCTTACAATGAGCAGTTCTTC. Translating gives CASSSGTVGLAPYNEQFF.